The present T cell receptor beta chain was sequenced within a study of blood T cell repertoires in COVID-19. Study-level information: The samples span acute and convalescent COVID-19 from the United States, Italy and Spain. The analysed material was cDNA or gDNA that came from T cells, B-cell-depleted T cells, or PBMCs.

This clone was counted a single time. V lost 3 bases, J lost 9 bases, and 15 bases lay in between. The V gene's germline CDR1 is LGHDT and CDR2 YNNKEL (reference sequence). CDR3 length: 14 residues. Original methodology: Reference gene primer amplification gave nucleated cell count estimates. Repertoires were generated with immunoSEQ multiplex PCR, while TCRdb's copy carries only in-frame clones and drops some. The D gene and trimming were derived from the DNA, and the V and J assignments and clone size from that table. The sample includes about 130,000 clones, approximately 82% of them seen just once.

The genes are TRBV3-1 (or the pseudogene TRBV3-2) and TRBJ1-5, with D perhaps TRBD1 (6 bases). Sequencing input: peripheral blood. The TCR was taken from a woman aged 50 to 65 with acute or convalescent COVID-19. The CDR3 DNA is TGTGCCAGCAGCCAGGGACACGGACGGTCGCCCCAGCATTTT. Translated: CASSQGHGRSPQHF.